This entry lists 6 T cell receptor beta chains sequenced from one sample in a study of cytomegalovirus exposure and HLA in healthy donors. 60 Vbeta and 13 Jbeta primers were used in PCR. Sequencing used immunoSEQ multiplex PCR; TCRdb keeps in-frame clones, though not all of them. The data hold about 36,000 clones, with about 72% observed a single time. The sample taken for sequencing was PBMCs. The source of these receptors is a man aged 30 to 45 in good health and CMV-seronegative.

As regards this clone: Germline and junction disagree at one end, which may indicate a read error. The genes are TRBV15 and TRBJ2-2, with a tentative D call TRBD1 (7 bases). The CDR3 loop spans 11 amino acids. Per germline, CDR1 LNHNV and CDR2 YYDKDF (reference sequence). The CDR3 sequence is CATSRSGGMVF. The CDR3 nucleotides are TGTGCCACCAGCAGATCAGGGGGGATGGTTTTT.

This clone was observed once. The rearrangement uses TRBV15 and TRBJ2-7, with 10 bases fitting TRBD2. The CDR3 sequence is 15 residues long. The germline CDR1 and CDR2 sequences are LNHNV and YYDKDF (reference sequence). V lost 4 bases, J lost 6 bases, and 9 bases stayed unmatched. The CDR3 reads CATSIPRLAGREQYF. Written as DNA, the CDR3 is TGTGCCACCAGCATACCTCGACTAGCGGGCCGCGAGCAGTACTTC.

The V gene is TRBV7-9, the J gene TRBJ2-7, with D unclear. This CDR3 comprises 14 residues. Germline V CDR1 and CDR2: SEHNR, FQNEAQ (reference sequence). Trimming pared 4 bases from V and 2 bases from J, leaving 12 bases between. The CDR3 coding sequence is TGTGCCAGCAGCTCCCGGGTTCCGACCTACGAGCAGTACTTC. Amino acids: CASSSRVPTYEQYF.

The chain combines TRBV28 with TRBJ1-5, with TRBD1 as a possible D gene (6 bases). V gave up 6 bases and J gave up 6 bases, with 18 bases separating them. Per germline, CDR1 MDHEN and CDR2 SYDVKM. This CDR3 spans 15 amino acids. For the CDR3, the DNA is TGTGCCAGCAGATCGACAGGAAATATGGGTCAGCCCCAGCATTTT. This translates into CASRSTGNMGQPQHF.

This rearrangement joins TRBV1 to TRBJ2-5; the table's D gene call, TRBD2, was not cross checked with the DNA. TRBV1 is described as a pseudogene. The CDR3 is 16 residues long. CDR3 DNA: TGCACCAGCAGCCACGGGGGGGAAGTTGGGGCCGAGACCCAGTACTTC. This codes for CTSSHGGEVGAETQYF.

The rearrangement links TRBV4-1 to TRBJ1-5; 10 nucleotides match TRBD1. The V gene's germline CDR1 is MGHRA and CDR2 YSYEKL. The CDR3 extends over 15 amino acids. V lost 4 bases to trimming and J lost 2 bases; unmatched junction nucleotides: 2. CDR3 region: CASSRGTGGNQPQHF. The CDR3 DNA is TGCGCCAGCAGCCGAGGGACAGGGGGCAATCAGCCCCAGCATTTT.